This TCR beta chain originates from a study of T cells in Graves' hyperthyroidism and ophthalmopathy. Amplification yielded TCR beta CDR3 regions, with RNA transcripts as the source. TCR CDR3 regions were first amplified by RT-PCR with HTBI primers. TCRdb used MiXCR to reprocess the multiplex PCR reads, holding one entry per CDR3 protein. The sample has 85,000 to 110,000 distinct CDR3 sequences, about 50% seen once. Trimming left V 5 bases short and J 2 bases short, with 9 bases between. Germline assignment: CDR1 SNHLY and CDR2 FYNNEI. CDR3 length: 13 residues. This clonotype was seen ten or more times.

The clonotype was recovered from a man aged 35-49 years with Graves' hyperthyroidism. The V and J genes are TRBV2 and TRBJ2-5; TRBD1 is a possible D gene (6 bases). Sequencing used blood. CDR3 loop: CASSRDNQETQYF. In DNA, the CDR3 is TGTGCCAGCAGTCGGGACAATCAAGAGACCCAGTACTTC. Complete variable domain (other parts from reference TRBV2 and TRBJ2-5): EPEVTQTPSHQVTQMGQEVILRCVPISNHLYFYWYRQILGQKVEFLVSFYNNEISEKSEIFDDQFSVERPDGSNFTLKIRSTKLEDSAMYFCASSRDNQETQYFGPGTRLLVL.